Below, one TCR beta chain is given with its context. Its specificity is not known. Every bit of the isolated RNA underwent reverse transcription, so sequencing read expressed TCRB transcripts. Measured with immunoSEQ multiplex PCR; TCRdb has only the in-frame clones, and not every one. The sample has hundreds of thousands of clones; roughly a sixth are singletons. The data derive from a study of beta chain features in type 1 diabetes. Study-wide results and limits: In comparison with healthy donors, patients had naive, central memory and Treg TCRB repertoires that appeared more similar. Because the template was cDNA, high-expressing cells might be over-represented.

Germline CDR1 is SGHTA and CDR2 is FQGNSA. The CDR3 has 16 residues. Trimming cost V 4 bases and J 3 bases; bases outside gene matches: 9. A single heparinised draw of about 120 mL on average was taken per donor. CD4+ naive, central memory, regulatory and stem cell-like memory subsets were isolated by sorting on CD45RO/CCR7/CD25/CD127/CD95/CD27. V gene TRBV7-2 combines with J gene TRBJ2-1; 7 positions agree with TRBD2. Sequencing input: naive CD4+ T cells from blood. This TCR came from a man between 18 and 35 years old in good health. In DNA form, the CDR3 reads TGTGCCAGCAGCTCCGCGGGGGACTTAAGCTACAATGAGCAGTTCTTC. Protein sequence: CASSSAGDLSYNEQFF.